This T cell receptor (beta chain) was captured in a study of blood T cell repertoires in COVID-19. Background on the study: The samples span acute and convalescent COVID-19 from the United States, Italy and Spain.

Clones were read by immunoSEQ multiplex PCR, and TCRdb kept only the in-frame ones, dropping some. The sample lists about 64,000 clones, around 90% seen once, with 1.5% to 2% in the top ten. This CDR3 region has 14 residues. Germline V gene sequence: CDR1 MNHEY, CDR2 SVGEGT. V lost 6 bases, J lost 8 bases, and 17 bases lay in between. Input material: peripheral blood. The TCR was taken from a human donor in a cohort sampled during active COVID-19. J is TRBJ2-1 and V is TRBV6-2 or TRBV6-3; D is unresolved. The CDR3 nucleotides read TGTGCCAGCAGCCCCGGCACAGAGTACCATGAGCAGTTCTTC. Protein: CASSPGTEYHEQFF.